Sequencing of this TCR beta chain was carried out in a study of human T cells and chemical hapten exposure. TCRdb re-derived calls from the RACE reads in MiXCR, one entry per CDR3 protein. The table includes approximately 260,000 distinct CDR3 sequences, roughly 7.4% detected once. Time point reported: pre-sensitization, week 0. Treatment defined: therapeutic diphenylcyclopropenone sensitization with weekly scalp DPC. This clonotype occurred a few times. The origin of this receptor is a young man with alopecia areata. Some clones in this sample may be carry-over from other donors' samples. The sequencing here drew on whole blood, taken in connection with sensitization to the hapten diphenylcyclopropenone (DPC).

This chain's CDR3 is CASSREGQGRDTQYF. DNA for the CDR3: TGCGCCAGCAGCCGTGAGGGACAGGGTAGAGATACGCAGTATTTT. The chain couples TRBV4-1 to TRBJ2-3, with 9 positions matching TRBD1. The V gene end was trimmed by 4 bases and the J gene end by 5 bases; junction bases not matched to a gene: 7. Germline CDR1 reads MGHRA; CDR2 reads YSYEKL. This CDR3 is 15 amino acids long.